Here is one T cell receptor (beta chain) with its context. Its antigen is currently unknown. The assay was immunoSEQ multiplex PCR, and TCRdb's table has in-frame clones only and misses some. The sample shows about 78,000 clones, about 96% of them seen only once. The sample originates from a study of human thymus T cells. Germline V gene sequence: CDR1 SGHTA, CDR2 FQGNSA. The CDR3 has 15 amino acids. V was pared by 5 bases and J by 0 bases, with 13 bases between. The study used thymus tissue resected during corrective heart surgery. Donor material was obtained from healthy Finnish infants undergoing corrective surgery for congenital heart defects. Overall study findings and caveats: Thymic repertoires from unrelated individuals overlapped highly, related research reported. Repertoires from thymus and blood appeared to show biased V and J gene usage.

V usage is TRBV7-2 and J usage is TRBJ1-2; perhaps TRBD1 as D (5 bases). The source material was thymus tissue. The TCR originated in a boy younger than two with a congenital heart defect but otherwise immunologically healthy. In nucleotides, the CDR3 is TGTGCCAGCAGCCCAAGTGACAGAACTAACTATGGCTACACCTTC. It specifies CASSPSDRTNYGYTF.